One and the same sample provided the 20 T cell receptor beta chains below, sequenced in a study of shared clonotypes between healthy human individuals. This table comes from immunoSEQ multiplex PCR, and its TCRdb copy is limited to in-frame clones, with some not included. Of 2 million to 2.5 million clones listed, more than 90% are singletons. The specimen sequenced was naive CD4+ T cells sorted from blood. The subset: CD45RA+ positively selected. The receptors stem from a man aged 18 to 29 in good health.

The V call is TRBV4-3, the J call TRBJ2-3, with 9 bases fitting TRBD2. J gave up 8 bases and V 0 bases, and 3 bases lay outside the gene matches. This CDR3 spans 14 amino acids. Germline loops: CDR1 LGHNA, CDR2 YSLEER. The CDR3 loop is CASSQDSGRSTQYF. The CDR3, as DNA: TGCGCCAGCAGCCAAGATAGCGGGAGAAGTACGCAGTATTTT.

This sequence joins TRBV2 and TRBJ2-5, with 7 positions matching TRBD1. Germline values: CDR1 SNHLY, CDR2 FYNNEI. The trim removed 6 bases at V and 5 bases at J, leaving 9 bases unmatched. The CDR3 extends over 14 amino acids. The CDR3 DNA is TGTGCCAGCAGGCAAACAGGGGTGGGGGAGACCCAGTACTTC. It codes for CASRQTGVGETQYF.

About this clone: In the same sample, other DNA sequences code for this CDR3. The chain combines TRBV28 with TRBJ2-1; 12 positions match TRBD2. CDR1 and CDR2 (germline): MDHEN, SYDVKM. This CDR3 is 15 amino acids long. V gave up 4 bases and J gave up 3 bases; unmatched junction bases: 1. This chain's CDR3 is CASSSGLAGYNEQFF. The DNA of the CDR3 is TGTGCCAGCAGTTCGGGACTAGCGGGCTACAATGAGCAGTTCTTC.

The J gene is TRBJ1-4, the V gene TRBV7-9; D ambiguous. CDR1 SEHNR and CDR2 FQNEAQ come from the germline V gene (reference sequence). With 0 bases removed from V and 5 bases from J, the gap between germline ends came to 16 bases. This CDR3 is built from 17 residues. The CDR3 loop is CASSLAVSPNPNEKLFF. The CDR3 DNA follows: TGTGCCAGCAGCTTAGCTGTCAGCCCGAACCCAAATGAAAAACTGTTTTTT.

This chain connects TRBV9 to TRBJ2-5; D ambiguous. From germline, CDR1 is SGDLS and CDR2 YYNGEE. This CDR3 is 14 amino acids long. V lost 2 bases and J lost 5, with 13 bases in between. CDR3 residues: CASSVAGSRETQYF. CDR3 nucleotides: TGTGCCAGCAGCGTCGCCGGGTCCCGGGAGACCCAGTACTTC.

V gene TRBV11-1 combines with J gene TRBJ1-1; D unclear. Germline lookup yields CDR1 SGHAT and CDR2 FQDESV (reference sequence). This CDR3 is 13 amino acids long. V lost 1 base to trimming and J lost 8 bases, with 11 bases between them. The CDR3, as DNA: TGTGCCAGCAGCTTAGAGGCGGGTTGGGAAGCTTTCTTT. Translating gives CASSLEAGWEAFF.

The chain uses TRBV18 and TRBJ2-3, with TRBD2 matching over 16 bases. Trimming removed 3 bases from V and 7 bases from J; junction bases left unmatched: 10. CDR3 length: 18 amino acids. Germline V lookup: CDR1 KGHSH, CDR2 LQKENI. The CDR3 DNA reads TGTGCCAGCTCACCTCCGGGACTAGCGGGAGGGCCATGGAATACGCAGTATTTT. Translated, it gives CASSPPGLAGGPWNTQYF.

This chain uses TRBV15 with TRBJ2-3, with a tentative D call TRBD2 (5 bases). V lost 3 bases and J 4 bases, leaving 17 bases between the germline ends. The CDR3 length is 16 residues. Germline loops: CDR1 LNHNV, CDR2 YYDKDF (reference sequence). The CDR3 nucleotides read TGTGCCACCAGCAGCAGGACTGAGCTTGCAGCAGATACGCAGTATTTT. It translates to CATSSRTELAADTQYF.

The chain links TRBV7-2 to TRBJ2-3; TRBD1 matches 12 bases. With V trimmed by 5 bases and J by 2 bases, 8 bases remained unmatched. CDR1 SGHTA and CDR2 FQGNSA come from the germline V gene. The CDR3 contains 17 residues. For the CDR3, the DNA is TGTGCCAGCAGCGCCGGGACAGGGGGCGCACACACAGATACGCAGTATTTT. This encodes CASSAGTGGAHTDTQYF.

A word on this clone: Other nucleotide sequences from this sample produce the same CDR3. J is TRBJ1-5 and V is TRBV28, with TRBD1 as a possible D gene (5 bases). This CDR3 has 12 residues. V was shortened by 5 bases and J by 6 bases, with 8 bases between the two germline ends. The V gene's germline CDR1 is MDHEN and CDR2 SYDVKM. The CDR3 DNA reads as TGTGCCAGCAGTCTCAGGGTTCAGCCCCAGCATTTT. Translating gives CASSLRVQPQHF.

The rearrangement links TRBV7-2 to TRBJ2-5; 10 positions agree with TRBD2. From germline, CDR1 is SGHTA and CDR2 FQGNSA. The V segment lost 5 bases and the J segment 3 bases; nucleotides outside the gene matches: 9. CDR3 length: 16 residues. This CDR3 is CASSAGDGLAEETQYF. In nucleotides, the CDR3 is TGTGCCAGCAGCGCCGGGGACGGACTAGCGGAAGAGACCCAGTACTTC. Based on the CDR3 plus reference TRBV7-2 and TRBJ2-5, the full variable domain is GAGVSQSPSNKVTEKGKDVELRCDPISGHTALYWYRQSLGQGLEFLIYFQGNSAPDKSGLPSDRFSAERTGGSVSTLTIQRTQQEDSAVYLCASSAGDGLAEETQYFGPGTRLLVL.

The chain uses TRBV7-9 and TRBJ1-2, with D possibly matching TRBD1 (6 bases). Trimming shortened V by 4 bases and J by 6 bases, and 18 bases separated the two germline ends. This CDR3 contains 15 residues. Germline assignment: CDR1 SEHNR and CDR2 FQNEAQ (reference sequence). The CDR3 bases are TGTGCCAGCAGCTCGTGGGCGTGGGGGGCGGATGGCTACACCTTC. Its translation: CASSSWAWGADGYTF.

This chain joins TRBV5-3 and TRBJ2-7, with 8 bases lining up with TRBD2. TRBV5-3 is identified as an open reading frame with a role that is uncertain. V lost 5 bases and J lost 3; bases outside the gene matches: 4. This CDR3 is built from 13 residues. The CDR3 region has the DNA TGTGCCAGAAGGCGAGGGACTAGCTACGAGCAGTACTTC. As protein: CARRRGTSYEQYF.

V is TRBV10-1 and J is TRBJ2-7; 9 nucleotides align to TRBD1. The V gene end was trimmed by 5 bases and the J gene end by 4 bases; junction bases not matched to a gene: 3. Germline V gene sequence: CDR1 WNHNN, CDR2 SYGVQD (reference sequence). This CDR3 has 13 amino acids. CDR3 region: CASSLDRGYEQYF. The CDR3 bases are TGCGCCAGCAGTCTTGACAGGGGGTACGAGCAGTACTTC.

The chain links TRBV9 to TRBJ2-5; D not certain. The CDR3 spans 14 residues. V lost 0 bases and J 2 bases, leaving 8 bases between the germline ends. Germline CDR1 is SGDLS and CDR2 is YYNGEE. The CDR3, as DNA: TGTGCCAGCAGCGTAGGCTCTACTCAAGAGACCCAGTACTTC. This sequence encodes CASSVGSTQETQYF. The whole variable domain, filled in from reference TRBV9 and TRBJ2-5, reads DSGVTQTPKHLITATGQRVTLRCSPRSGDLSVYWYQQSLDQGLQFLIQYYNGEERAKGNILERFSAQQFPDLHSELNLSSLELGDSALYFCASSVGSTQETQYFGPGTRLLVL.

The J gene is TRBJ2-3, the V gene TRBV28; D not certain. Trimming shortened V by 3 bases and J by 8 bases, and 9 bases separated the two germline ends. The germline gives CDR1 MDHEN, CDR2 SYDVKM. The CDR3 sequence is 12 residues long. CDR3 amino acids: CASSFSYGTQYF. The CDR3 DNA follows: TGTGCCAGCAGTTTCTCTTACGGTACGCAGTATTTT.

Of note for this clone: Other DNA sequences within the sample encode an identical CDR3. The chain combines TRBV18 with TRBJ1-2, with D unclear. The length of the CDR3 is 13 residues. Germline values: CDR1 KGHSH, CDR2 LQKENI. V lost 2 bases, J lost 6 bases, and 10 bases lay in between. For the CDR3, the DNA is TGTGCCAGCTCACCAGGGAGAGAGGATGGCTACACCTTC. As protein: CASSPGREDGYTF.

V gene TRBV11-2 combines with J gene TRBJ2-7; tentative D call: TRBD1 (5 bases). Between the trimmed V and J ends, which lost 10 bases and 0 bases, there was a span of 10 bases. CDR3 length: 12 amino acids. Germline assignment: CDR1 SGHAT and CDR2 FQNNGV. The CDR3 nucleotides are TGTGCCACACAGGAGAGCTCCTACGAGCAGTACTTC. This gives the protein CATQESSYEQYF.

The chain employs TRBV30 and TRBJ2-2, with 8 bases aligning to TRBD1. V gave up 3 bases and J gave up 4 bases; unmatched junction bases: 4. CDR1 is GTSNPN and CDR2 is SVGIG in the germline V gene (reference sequence). The CDR3 contains 14 residues. The CDR3 region has the DNA TGTGCCTGGAGGGGACAGGCTATCACCGGGGAGCTGTTTTTT. This codes for CAWRGQAITGELFF.

The chain uses TRBV19 and TRBJ1-5; a weak D match, TRBD1 (5 bases). Trimming pared 10 bases from V and 6 bases from J, leaving 19 bases between. CDR3 length: 14 amino acids. Germline V gene sequence: CDR1 LNHDA, CDR2 SQIVND (reference sequence). The CDR3 DNA reads TGTGCCACCGGAGGGACGGCAGGGAGTCAGCCCCAGCATTTT. Its translation: CATGGTAGSQPQHF.